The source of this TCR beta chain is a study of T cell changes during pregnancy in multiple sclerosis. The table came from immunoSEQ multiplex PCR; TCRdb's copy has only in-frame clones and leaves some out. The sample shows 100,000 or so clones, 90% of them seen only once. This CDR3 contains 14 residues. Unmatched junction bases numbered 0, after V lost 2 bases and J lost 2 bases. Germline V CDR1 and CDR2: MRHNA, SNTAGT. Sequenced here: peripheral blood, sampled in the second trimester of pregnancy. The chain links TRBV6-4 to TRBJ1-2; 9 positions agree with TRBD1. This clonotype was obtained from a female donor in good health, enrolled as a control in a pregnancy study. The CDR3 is CASSDDRGNYGYTF. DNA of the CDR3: TGTGCCAGCAGTGACGACAGGGGGAACTATGGCTACACCTTC.